Below, 13 T cell receptor beta chains from the same sample are listed, as sequenced in a study of T cell repertoires in cytomegalovirus infection. MiXCR, applied by TCRdb to the reads, yields one record per CDR3 protein. The table lists 600,000 to 800,000 distinct CDR3 sequences, 24% of them singletons. Source material: CD8+ T cells from PBMCs. The receptors derive from a human donor in good health (CMV status not recorded). Some clones in this sample may be carry-over from other donors' samples.

V and J are TRBV27 and TRBJ2-2; 8 nucleotides line up with TRBD1. Trimming removed 2 bases from V and 11 bases from J; junction bases left unmatched: 10. CDR1 and CDR2 (germline): MNHEY, SMNVEV (reference sequence). The CDR3 runs to 15 residues. The CDR3 DNA is TGTGCCAGCAGTTTAAACCCACTGACAGGGGCTGAGCTGTTTTTT. This translates into CASSLNPLTGAELFF.

Points on this clonotype: A read error may explain this, as a much larger clone is one base away. The chain recombines TRBV7-6 with TRBJ2-3; maybe TRBD2 (5 bases). Looked up from germline, CDR1 is SGHVS and CDR2 is FNYEAQ. The CDR3 sequence is 15 residues long. CDR3 sequence (DNA): TGTGCCAACAGCCCGCGAGGGTGGGACACAGATACGCAGTATTTT. Residues: CANSPRGWDTDTQYF.

About this clonotype itself: A much larger clone lies a single base off, so this may be a read error. The J gene is TRBJ2-1, the V gene TRBV23-1; D remains unclear. TRBV23-1 is an ORF; its function is uncertain. The CDR3 contains 13 residues. V lost 11 bases and J 1 base, leaving 12 bases between the germline ends. The CDR3 sequence is CALRWGSYNEQFF. For the CDR3, the DNA is TGCGCCCTTCGCTGGGGTTCCTACAATGAGCAGTTCTTC.

The genes are TRBV6-4 and TRBJ2-1; D possibly corresponds to TRBD1 (6 bases). The ends were cut back, 5 bases at V and 0 bases at J, with 17 bases in the middle. The CDR3 spans 17 residues. Germline V gene lookup returns CDR1 MRHNA and CDR2 SNTAGT. In DNA form, the CDR3 reads TGTGCCAGCAGTCCGACCTTACAGGGTTCCTCCTACAATGAGCAGTTCTTC. This codes for CASSPTLQGSSYNEQFF.

The table lists this clonotype with a few counts. The chain joins TRBV20-1 to TRBJ2-1; D might be TRBD2 (6 bases). The CDR3 runs to 16 residues. V gave up 3 bases and J gave up 0 bases, with 15 bases separating them. Per germline, CDR1 DFQATT and CDR2 SNEGSKA (reference sequence). The CDR3 DNA sequence: TGCAGTGCTAGGCTTCCGTTCGGGGGCTCCTACAATGAGCAGTTCTTC. It codes for CSARLPFGGSYNEQFF.

There are many counts of this clonotype. The V and J genes are TRBV7-9 and TRBJ2-2; D remains ambiguous. The CDR3 runs 16 residues. Per the germline V gene, CDR1 is SEHNR and CDR2 is FQNEAQ (reference sequence). V was trimmed by 4 bases and J by 1 base, leaving 13 bases between them. The chain's CDR3 is CASSSSLGRNTGELFF. The CDR3, as DNA: TGTGCCAGCAGCTCTAGTCTCGGACGGAACACCGGGGAGCTGTTTTTT. Full variable domain (remainder filled in from reference TRBV7-9 and TRBJ2-2): DTGVSQNPRHKITKRGQNVTFRCDPISEHNRLYWYRQTLGQGPEFLTYFQNEAQLEKSRLLSDRFSAERPKGSFSTLEIQRTEQGDSAMYLCASSSSLGRNTGELFFGEGSRLTVL.

J is TRBJ2-3 and V is TRBV20-1; D may be TRBD2 (5 bases). Deletions cut 5 bases from V and 4 bases from J, with 16 bases between. From germline, CDR1 is DFQATT and CDR2 SNEGSKA (reference sequence). The CDR3 is made up of 14 amino acids. CDR3 coding DNA: TGCAGTGCTGCCCTAGAAGAGGGCTCAGATACGCAGTATTTT. This codes for CSAALEEGSDTQYF.

On this clonotype: A much larger clone lies one base from this, so it may be a read error. V is TRBV7-2 and J is TRBJ2-1, with D unresolved. The CDR3 covers 13 residues. In germline, CDR1 is SGHTA, CDR2 FQGNSA. CDR3 bases: TGTGCCGGCAGCTTGGCCAGAAAAAATGAGCAGTTCTTC. Encoded protein: CAGSLARKNEQFF.

Notes on this clonotype: A read error may explain this, as a much larger clone is one base away. The J gene is TRBJ1-1, the V gene TRBV13; D possibly corresponds to TRBD1 (5 bases). CDR1 and CDR2 from the germline V gene are PRHDT and FYEKMQ (reference sequence). This CDR3 region has 13 residues. The germline V and J ends were trimmed by 4 bases and 3 bases, with 9 bases remaining between them. CDR3 bases: TGTGCCAGCAGCTCGACAGCGGACACTGAAGCTTTCTTT. It codes for CASSSTADTEAFF.

This clonotype was detected only a few times. The chain is built from TRBV4-1 and TRBJ2-3; TRBD2 matches 10 bases. CDR1 is MGHRA and CDR2 is YSYEKL in the germline V gene. The V segment lost 0 bases and the J segment 3 bases; nucleotides outside the gene matches: 6. This CDR3 is built from 17 residues. Written as DNA, the CDR3 is TGCGCCAGCAGCCAAGATCTGCTAGCGGGGGTTACAGATACGCAGTATTTT. Translated: CASSQDLLAGVTDTQYF.

This clonotype turned up a few times. This sequence joins TRBV7-9 and TRBJ1-3; D gene uncertain. V was trimmed by 1 base and J by 4 bases, leaving 11 bases between them. Germline V gene data show CDR1 as SEHNR and CDR2 as FQNEAQ (reference sequence). The CDR3 is 15 amino acids. The CDR3 DNA sequence: TGTGCCAGCAGCTTAGGTGCAGAGCCAGGAAACACCATATATTTT. Amino acid sequence: CASSLGAEPGNTIYF.

The rearrangement joins TRBV10-3 to TRBJ2-7; D unclear. V was shortened by 6 bases and J by 3 bases, with 9 bases between the two germline ends. The CDR3 length is 12 residues. CDR1 and CDR2 from the germline V gene are ENHRY and SYGVKD. Written as DNA, the CDR3 is TGTGCCATCAGGACACGAAGCTACGAGCAGTACTTC. Translating gives CAIRTRSYEQYF.

This clonotype was observed at least ten times. The chain joins TRBV11-2 to TRBJ1-2; TRBD1 might be the D (6 bases). Germline CDR1 SGHAT, CDR2 FQNNGV. This CDR3 region has 11 residues. V lost 10 bases and J 5 bases, leaving 11 bases between the germline ends. CDR3 bases: TGTGCCACAAGACAGGATTATGGCTACACCTTC. This translates into CATRQDYGYTF.